This T cell receptor beta chain emerged from a study of blood T cell repertoires in COVID-19. Study-wide context: Acute and convalescent COVID-19 specimens originated in the United States, Italy and Spain. T cells, B-cell-depleted T cells, or PBMCs supplied cDNA or gDNA.

Germline-derived CDR1 and CDR2 are MNHEY and SVGAGI. CDR3 size: 13 residues. The V and J ends lost 4 bases and 6 bases respectively, with 13 bases between them. In the authors' methods: Estimated nucleated cell counts came from reference gene primer amplification. The protocol was immunoSEQ multiplex PCR, while the TCRdb copy is restricted to in-frame clones and leaves out a portion. From that table come the V and J calls and clone size; the DNA was used to work out D and trimming. The data contain about 300,000 clones, 83% of them singletons. Sequencing was done on a sample of peripheral blood. The chain recombines TRBV6-5 with TRBJ2-7; a possible D gene is TRBD1 (8 bases). The sequence was collected from a woman aged 45 to 65 who had recovered from COVID-19. This CDR3 is CASSWEGTGEQYF. DNA for the CDR3: TGTGCCAGCAGTTGGGAGGGGACAGGCGAGCAGTACTTC.